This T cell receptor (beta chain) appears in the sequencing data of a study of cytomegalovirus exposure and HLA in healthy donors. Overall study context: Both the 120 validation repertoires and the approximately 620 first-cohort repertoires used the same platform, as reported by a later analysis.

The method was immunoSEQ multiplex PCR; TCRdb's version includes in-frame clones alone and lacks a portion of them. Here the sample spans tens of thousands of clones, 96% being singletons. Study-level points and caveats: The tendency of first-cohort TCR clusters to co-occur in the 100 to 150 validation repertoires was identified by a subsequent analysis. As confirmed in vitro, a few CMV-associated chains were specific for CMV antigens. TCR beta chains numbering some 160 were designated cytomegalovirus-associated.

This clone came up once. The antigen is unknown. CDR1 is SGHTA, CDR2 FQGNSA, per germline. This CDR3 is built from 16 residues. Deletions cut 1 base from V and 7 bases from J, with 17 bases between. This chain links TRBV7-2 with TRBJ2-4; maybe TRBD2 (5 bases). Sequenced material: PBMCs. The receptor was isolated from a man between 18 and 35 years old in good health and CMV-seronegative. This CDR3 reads CASSLGSAGVENIQYF. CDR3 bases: TGTGCCAGCAGCTTAGGGTCGGCGGGCGTTGAGAACATTCAGTACTTC.